These T cell receptor beta chains were read from a single sample in a study of T-cell reconstitution after alpha-beta-depleted transplantation in children. A single record per CDR3 protein comes from TCRdb applying MiXCR to the PCR reads. The sample has 700,000 or so distinct CDR3 sequences; roughly 14% are singletons. This specimen was PBMCs, taken before TCRalphabeta/CD19-depleted stem cell transplant. These TCRs come from a girl aged 2 to 10 with congenital amegakaryocytic thrombocytopenia, due to receive a stem cell transplant. Both conserved end residues are part of each CDR3. Fields, in order: J gene, clone size, V gene, CDR3 length, D gene, CDR3 DNA, CDR3 protein. The D gene is left open where the match is weak. Some rows have no size entry. The others give once, few or many, or a class for an expanded clone.

TRBJ2-5 | many | TRBV20-1 | 13 | NA | TGCAGTGCCCTCCGGGGTCGGGGGGAGACCCAGTACTTC | CSALRGRGETQYF
TRBJ2-1 | few | TRBV5-1 | 12 | NA | TGCGCCAGCAGCAGGGACCTTAATGAGCAGTTCTTC | CASSRDLNEQFF
TRBJ1-2 | many | TRBV20-1 | 13 | TRBD1 | TGCAGTGCTAGAGAAGGGACAGTTTATGGCTACACCTTC | CSAREGTVYGYTF
TRBJ2-1 | NA | TRBV5-8 | 14 | NA | TGTGCCAGCCGGCGGGATACTAGAAGGGGTGAGCAGTTCTTC | CASRRDTRRGEQFF
TRBJ2-2 | few | TRBV5-1 | 17 | TRBD1 | TGCGCCAGCCGAACAGGGGTTTCTAACTGGAACACCGGGGAGCTGTTTTTT | CASRTGVSNWNTGELFF
TRBJ2-5 | NA | TRBV11-2 | 15 | NA | TGTGCCAGCAGCTTACCCGGAAGGATAGGAGAGACCCAGTACTTC | CASSLPGRIGETQYF
TRBJ1-5 | many | TRBV20-1 | 15 | TRBD1 | TGCAGTGCCGGTGGACAGGGTATGGTAGATCAGCCCCAGCATTTT | CSAGGQGMVDQPQHF
TRBJ2-3 | NA | TRBV5-6 | 15 | NA | TGTGCCAGCAGCTTGGGAGTGGTGGGCACAGATACGCAGTATTTT | CASSLGVVGTDTQYF
TRBJ2-7 | NA | TRBV5-1 | 19 | NA | TGCGCCAGCGCGCCATCGGACGGGCCAAAAGACCCCGTACCGGGAGAGCAGTACTTC | CASAPSDGPKDPVPGEQYF
TRBJ2-5 | NA | TRBV10-3 | 15 | NA | TGTGCCGCGAGGGGCGACAGGGACTATCAAGAGACCCAGTACTTC | CAARGDRDYQETQYF
TRBJ1-1 | many | TRBV5-1 | 14 | NA | TGCGCCAGCAGCCCCGTTGGCCTGAACACTGAAGCTTTCTTT | CASSPVGLNTEAFF
TRBJ2-2 | few | TRBV12-3/TRBV12-4 | 16 | NA | TGTGCCAGCAGCCCAGACCTGGATCGGGGCACCGGGGAGCTGTTTTTT | CASSPDLDRGTGELFF
TRBJ2-3 | few | TRBV7-8 | 15 | TRBD2 | TGTGCCAGCAGCCCACGACTAGCGGACACAGATACGCAGTATTTT | CASSPRLADTDTQYF
TRBJ1-2 | many | TRBV12-3/TRBV12-4 | 13 | NA | TGTGCCAGCACCATCGACAGACGGGATGGCTACACCTTC | CASTIDRRDGYTF
TRBJ1-2 | NA | TRBV7-6 | 15 | NA | TGTGCCAGCAGCTTAATGGCCGACGGCGGCTATGGCTACACCTTC | CASSLMADGGYGYTF
TRBJ2-5 | NA | TRBV20-1 | 13 | NA | TGCAGTGCTTATCAGGGGAGTGCGGGGACCCAGTACTTC | CSAYQGSAGTQYF
TRBJ2-7 | many | TRBV5-1 | 14 | NA | TGCGCCAGCAGCTTGACCGGGAAAAACTACGAGCAGTACTTC | CASSLTGKNYEQYF
TRBJ1-4 | many | TRBV12-3/TRBV12-4 | 15 | TRBD1 | TGTGCCAGCACCGAGCGTACAGGGGGCGGCGAAAAACTGTTTTTT | CASTERTGGGEKLFF
TRBJ2-1 | once | TRBV29-1 | 14 | TRBD2 | TGCAGCGTTGTCGAGCGGGAGATTTACAATGAGCAGTTCTTC | CSVVEREIYNEQFF
TRBJ1-5 | many | TRBV5-8 | 17 | TRBD1 | TGTGCCAGCAGCTTCGATGTGCAGGGGGCGCGTAATCAGCCCCAGCATTTT | CASSFDVQGARNQPQHF
TRBJ2-7 | NA | TRBV30 | 14 | TRBD1 | TGTGCCTGGAGTGCACAGGGGCCCGGCTACGAGCAGTACTTC | CAWSAQGPGYEQYF
TRBJ2-3 | NA | TRBV2 | 12 | NA | TGTGCCAGCTTAGGAATGACAGATACGCAGTATTTT | CASLGMTDTQYF
TRBJ1-4 | few | TRBV27 | 13 | TRBD1 | TGTGCCAGCAGTTTCGGACAGGGGCAAAAACTGTTTTTT | CASSFGQGQKLFF
TRBJ2-2 | NA | TRBV24-1 | 18 | NA | TGTGCCACCAGTGATCCCCTCACGACTACCACGAACACCGGGGAGCTGTTTTTT | CATSDPLTTTTNTGELFF
TRBJ2-1 | NA | TRBV12-3/TRBV12-4 | 17 | TRBD2 | TGTGCCAGCAGTTCCAGACTAGCGGGTCTTCGGTACAATGAGCAGTTCTTC | CASSSRLAGLRYNEQFF
TRBJ2-1 | few | TRBV10-3 | 14 | NA | TGTGCCATCAGTGAATCTAGTACTGTGGATGAGCAGTTCTTC | CAISESSTVDEQFF
TRBJ2-7 | NA | TRBV4-1 | 16 | NA | TGCGCCAGCAGCGAAGATAGGGGTTTCGAACGGTACGAGCAGTACTTC | CASSEDRGFERYEQYF